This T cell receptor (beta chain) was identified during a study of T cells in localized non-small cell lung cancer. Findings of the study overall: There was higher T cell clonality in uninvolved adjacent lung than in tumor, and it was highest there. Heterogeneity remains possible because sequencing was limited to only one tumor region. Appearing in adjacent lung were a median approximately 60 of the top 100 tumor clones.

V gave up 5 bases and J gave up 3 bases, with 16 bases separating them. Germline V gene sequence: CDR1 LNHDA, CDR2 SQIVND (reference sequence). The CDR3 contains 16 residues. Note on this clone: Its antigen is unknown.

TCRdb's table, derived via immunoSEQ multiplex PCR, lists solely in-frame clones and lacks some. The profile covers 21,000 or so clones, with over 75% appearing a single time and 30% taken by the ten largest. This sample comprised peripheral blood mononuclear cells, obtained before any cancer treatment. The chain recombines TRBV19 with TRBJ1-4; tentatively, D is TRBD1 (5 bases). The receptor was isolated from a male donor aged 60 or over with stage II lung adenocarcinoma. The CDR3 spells CASSATSGLPNEKLFF. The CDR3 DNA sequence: TGTGCCAGTAGTGCCACGTCAGGGTTGCCTAATGAAAAACTGTTTTTT.